The 25 T cell receptor beta chains presented below share a single source sample, sequenced in a study of T cells in Graves' hyperthyroidism and ophthalmopathy. Amplified TCR beta CDR3 regions derived from RNA transcripts. When the TCR CDR3 underwent first-round RT-PCR, the HTBI primer set was used. A single record per CDR3 protein comes from TCRdb applying MiXCR to the multiplex PCR reads. Seen here are around 380,000 distinct CDR3 sequences, approximately 13% observed once, and the top ten hold around 21%. Sample: blood. The source of these receptors is a young man with Graves' hyperthyroidism that later progressed to Graves' ophthalmopathy.

This clonotype was seen at least ten times. This chain links TRBV7-3 with TRBJ2-1; TRBD2 matches at 8 bases. J gave up 9 bases and V 4 bases, and 8 bases lay outside the gene matches. Per the germline V gene, CDR1 is SGHTA and CDR2 is FQGTGA. This CDR3 has 14 amino acids. CDR3 DNA: TGTGCCAGCAGCTCGGGGGGGCCCACGGTTGAGCAGTTCTTC. Translation: CASSSGGPTVEQFF.

This clonotype turned up a few times. This rearrangement joins TRBV14 to TRBJ2-7; TRBD1 matches 10 bases. V lost 1 base, J lost 5 bases, and 14 bases stayed unmatched. The CDR3 runs 18 residues. The V gene's germline CDR1 is SGHDN and CDR2 FVKESK. DNA of the CDR3: TGTGCCAGCAGCCAAGGCCCTTACCCGGGACAGGGGTTCCACGAGCAGTACTTC. It codes for CASSQGPYPGQGFHEQYF.

J is TRBJ2-2 and V is TRBV9, with D perhaps TRBD2 (5 bases). V dropped 3 bases and J dropped 6 bases, with 9 bases sitting between them. Germline V gene sequence: CDR1 SGDLS, CDR2 YYNGEE. The CDR3 length is 13 residues. DNA for the CDR3: TGTGCCAGCAGCGGAGGGCCTTCCGGGGAGCTGTTTTTT. Translation gives CASSGGPSGELFF.

This clonotype has ten or more counts. The V call is TRBV20-1, the J call TRBJ2-7; D not resolved. The CDR3 consists of 14 residues. The V end lost 3 bases, the J end lost 1 base, and 13 bases lay between the germline ends. The germline CDR1 and CDR2 sequences are DFQATT and SNEGSKA (reference sequence). CDR3 bases: TGCAGTGCTAGTAGGTCGACCCGGTCCTACGAGCAGTACTTC. Protein: CSASRSTRSYEQYF.

Ten or more counts support this clonotype. This chain links TRBV5-1 with TRBJ2-7; D might be TRBD2 (5 bases). From germline, CDR1 is SGHRS and CDR2 YFSETQ. The CDR3 covers 14 residues. V dropped 1 base and J dropped 0 bases, with 8 bases sitting between them. The CDR3 bases are TGCGCCAGCAGCTTGCAGACTACCTCCTACGAGCAGTACTTC. Residues: CASSLQTTSYEQYF.

This clonotype was seen at least ten times. The V gene is TRBV30, the J gene TRBJ2-2, with D possibly TRBD2 on 7 matching bases. Germline V gene sequence: CDR1 GTSNPN, CDR2 SVGIG (reference sequence). The ends were cut back, 4 bases at V and 5 bases at J, with 14 bases in the middle. The CDR3 runs 14 residues. The chain's CDR3 is CAWNEGGLTGELFF. The CDR3 DNA reads TGTGCCTGGAACGAGGGGGGGCTTACCGGGGAGCTGTTTTTT. Variable domain in full (rest from reference TRBV30 and TRBJ2-2): SQTIHQWPATLVQPVGSPLSLECTVEGTSNPNLYWYRQAAGRGLQLLFYSVGIGQISSEVPQNLSASRPQDRQFILSSKKLLLSDSGFYLCAWNEGGLTGELFFGEGSRLTVL.

J is TRBJ2-1 and V is TRBV4-1; 10 bases are shared with TRBD2. The length of the CDR3 is 17 residues. Losses at the gene ends were 4 bases for V and 6 bases for J; bases not matched to a gene: 12. CDR1 is MGHRA and CDR2 is YSYEKL in the germline V gene. The CDR3: CASSPGLRAGGRNEQFF. For the CDR3, the DNA is TGCGCCAGCAGCCCCGGACTGAGAGCGGGGGGGCGCAATGAGCAGTTCTTC.

This clonotype was observed many times. The chain couples TRBV13 to TRBJ2-7, with a weak D call TRBD2 (5 bases). V gave up 5 bases and J gave up 4 bases, with 21 bases separating them. The CDR3 extends over 16 amino acids. Germline CDR1 PRHDT, CDR2 FYEKMQ (reference sequence). The CDR3 here is CASSNQTGPRDYEQYF. The CDR3 DNA sequence: TGTGCCAGCAGCAATCAAACCGGGCCCCGGGATTACGAGCAGTACTTC.

This clonotype was picked up many times. This chain connects TRBV6-5 to TRBJ2-5; D not certain. The CDR3 totals 16 residues. With 0 bases removed from V and 5 bases from J, the gap between germline ends came to 16 bases. Germline V gives CDR1 MNHEY, CDR2 SVGAGI. The DNA of the CDR3 is TGTGCCAGCAGTTACTCAGGTGGTGGCAGTCGGGAGACCCAGTACTTC. Residues: CASSYSGGGSRETQYF.

Comments on this clonotype: A clone one base away is much larger, so this may be a read error. The limits of the CDR3 on the DNA are not certain, so only TCRdb's listed CDR3 is given. This chain's CDR3 is CASSWGQGNYGYIF. The chain is built from TRBV7-8 and TRBJ1-2; the table's D call, TRBD1, has no DNA check behind it. Germline-derived CDR1 and CDR2 are SGHVS and FQNEAQ. Inclusive of both ends, the CDR3 amounts to 14 amino acids.

This chain links TRBV5-8 with TRBJ2-7, with D perhaps given as TRBD1 or TRBD2 (5 bases each). The germline V gene encodes CDR1 SGHTS and CDR2 YDEGEE. The V end lost 5 bases, the J end lost 5 bases, and 17 bases lay between the germline ends. This CDR3 is built from 14 residues. CDR3 in DNA: TGTGCCAGCAGTCCGCCGGGGCGGTTCGACGAGCAGTACTTC. This codes for CASSPPGRFDEQYF.

The table lists this clonotype with a count of one. This may stem from a read error, because a much larger clone lies one nucleotide away. The chain joins TRBV20-1 to TRBJ2-7; TRBD2 aligns across 12 bases. Germline-derived CDR1 and CDR2 are DFQATT and SNEGSKA (reference sequence). CDR3 length equals 15 residues. The junction had 7 bases not matched to a gene; V was cut back by 5 bases and J by 2 bases. The CDR3 here is CSAYLAGGPAYEQYF. The CDR3 coding sequence is TGCAGTGCTTACCTAGCGGGGGGGCCGGCCTACGAGCAGTACTTC.

There are many counts of this clonotype. The rearrangement links TRBV7-8 to TRBJ1-1; D unclear. Germline V gives CDR1 SGHVS, CDR2 FQNEAQ. V shed 0 bases and J shed 2 bases, with 13 bases lying between them. The CDR3 length is 16 residues. The CDR3 reads CASSLAPGLLNTEAFF. The CDR3 DNA reads as TGTGCCAGCAGCTTAGCTCCGGGCCTACTAAACACTGAAGCTTTCTTT.

The chain couples TRBV20-1 to TRBJ2-3; 8 bases agree with TRBD2. Losses at the gene ends were 6 bases for V and 8 bases for J; bases not matched to a gene: 4. The CDR3 contains 11 residues. Germline V lookup: CDR1 DFQATT, CDR2 SNEGSKA (reference sequence). Written as DNA, the CDR3 is TGCAGTGCCCGGGGGGGAGGTACGCAGTATTTT. Its translation: CSARGGGTQYF.

This clonotype was counted a few times. The gene calls are TRBV24-1 and TRBJ2-1; TRBD1 might be the D (6 bases). The CDR3 extends over 12 amino acids. V lost 8 bases and J lost 3, with 7 bases in between. Germline V gene sequence: CDR1 KGHDR, CDR2 SFDVKD. For the CDR3, the DNA is TGTGCCACCACGGACAGCTACAATGAGCAGTTCTTC. It translates to CATTDSYNEQFF.

This clonotype was picked up many times. The J gene is TRBJ2-5, the V gene TRBV6-1; D might be TRBD1 (6 bases). V lost 5 bases and J lost 5, with 21 bases in between. Per germline, CDR1 MNHNS and CDR2 SASEGT. This CDR3 has 16 residues. CDR3 sequence (DNA): TGTGCCAGCAGTCATAGAGACGGACAGATCGGGGAGACCCAGTACTTC. Its protein product is CASSHRDGQIGETQYF.

Many counts were recorded for this clonotype. The gene calls are TRBV7-9 and TRBJ2-2, with 8 bases aligning to TRBD1. CDR3 size: 16 residues. J was trimmed by 0 bases and V by 5 bases; bases with no gene match: 5. The germline V gene has CDR1 SEHNR and CDR2 FQNEAQ (reference sequence). CDR3 nucleotide sequence: TGTGCCAGCAGCCCCCGACAGGGGACGAACACCGGGGAGCTGTTTTTT. The encoded protein is CASSPRQGTNTGELFF.

V usage is TRBV30 and J usage is TRBJ1-5; D is unresolved. Trimming shortened V by 0 bases and J by 7 bases, and 13 bases separated the two germline ends. The CDR3 runs 14 residues. Germline V lookup: CDR1 GTSNPN, CDR2 SVGIG (reference sequence). The CDR3 region is CAWSVLGRGQPQHF. In DNA, the CDR3 is TGTGCCTGGAGTGTACTAGGTAGAGGACAGCCCCAGCATTTT.

The chain links TRBV7-8 to TRBJ2-7; D gene ambiguous. Trimming left V 5 bases short and J 5 bases short, with 7 bases between. Germline assignment: CDR1 SGHVS and CDR2 FQNEAQ. There are 11 residues in the CDR3. The CDR3 reads CASSNTDEQYF. Here the CDR3 DNA reads TGTGCCAGCAGCAATACAGACGAGCAGTACTTC. Complete variable domain (other parts from reference TRBV7-8 and TRBJ2-7): GAGVSQSPRYKVAKRGQDVALRCDPISGHVSLFWYQQALGQGPEFLTYFQNEAQLDKSGLPSDRFFAERPEGSVSTLKIQRTQQEDSAVYLCASSNTDEQYFGPGTRLTVT.

There are many counts of this clonotype. This chain connects TRBV18 to TRBJ2-2; 7 bases fit TRBD1. Per the germline V gene, CDR1 is KGHSH and CDR2 is LQKENI. The CDR3 sequence is 12 residues long. Unmatched junction bases numbered 2, after V lost 8 bases and J lost 5 bases. The CDR3 sequence: CASGQVTGELFF. For the CDR3, the DNA is TGTGCCAGCGGACAGGTGACCGGGGAGCTGTTTTTT.

This clonotype was seen a single time. A much larger clone differs by one base, so this may be a read error. The missing conserved phenylalanine or tryptophan at the end of this CDR3 makes a read error likely. The chain uses TRBV28 and TRBJ2-7; a weak D match, TRBD1 (5 bases). The CDR3 length is 13 residues. Germline lookup yields CDR1 MDHEN and CDR2 SYDVKM. Deletions cut 7 bases from V and 2 bases from J, with 12 bases between. DNA for the CDR3: TGTGCCAGCAACTACAGGTATACCTACGAGCAGTACATC. Translating gives CASNYRYTYEQYI.

This clonotype was seen at least ten times. V and J are TRBV6-1 and TRBJ1-6; D ambiguous. This CDR3 spans 14 amino acids. Germline loops: CDR1 MNHNS, CDR2 SASEGT. V lost 5 bases, J lost 5 bases, and 10 bases lay in between. CDR3 loop: CASSLGGDNSPLHF. Written as DNA, the CDR3 is TGTGCCAGCAGTTTAGGCGGAGATAATTCACCCCTCCACTTT.

This clonotype was seen at least ten times. The rearrangement uses TRBV29-1 and TRBJ1-5; TRBD1 is a possible D gene (6 bases). This CDR3 has 14 amino acids. The V and J ends lost 5 bases and 7 bases respectively, with 18 bases between them. Germline CDR1 is SQVTM and CDR2 is ANQGSEA. This CDR3 is CSVSRDTQGQPQHF. The CDR3 bases are TGCAGCGTTTCCCGGGACACTCAGGGGCAGCCCCAGCATTTT.

This clonotype appeared a few times. CDR3 sequence (DNA): TGTGCCAGCAGTGAAGACCCGTGGGGGAATTCACCCCTCCACTTT. It specifies CASSEDPWGNSPLHF. The genes are TRBV25-1 and TRBJ1-6; tentative D call: TRBD1 (5 bases). The V and J ends lost 2 bases and 7 bases respectively, with 12 bases between them. Germline V gene data show CDR1 as MGHDK and CDR2 as SYGVNS. CDR3 size: 15 residues.

This clonotype was detected many times. The chain employs TRBV27 and TRBJ2-3, with 9 bases identical to TRBD2. CDR1 and CDR2 (germline): MNHEY, SMNVEV (reference sequence). The CDR3 is made up of 15 amino acids. After removal of 8 bases from V and 4 bases from J, the junction contained 10 bases not matched to a gene. The DNA for the CDR3 is TGTGCCAGCGGAGGTATAGCGGGGGCCCCAGATACGCAGTATTTT. Protein sequence: CASGGIAGAPDTQYF.